What follows are 30 T cell receptor beta chains derived from one specimen sequenced in a study of T cells expressing NK-cell markers. Using the 5' RACE reads, TCRdb records one entry per CDR3 protein without DNA. The sample includes 400,000 to 450,000 distinct CDR3 sequences. Sample: blood T cells: a sorted CD56 or NKG2C T cell subset, CD4+ or CD8+ T cells, or bulk PBMC T cells (not recorded which). The receptors were sampled from a woman aged 18-70 years in good health.

V usage is TRBV29-1 and J usage is TRBJ2-7; lacking DNA, the TRBD2 call made by TCRdb goes unchecked. The CDR3 length is 14 residues. Germline loops: CDR1 SQVTM, CDR2 ANQGSEA. The chain's CDR3 is CSVTGLAGPYEQYF.

J is TRBJ2-7 and V is TRBV4-1; TCRdb's D call of TRBD2 is untestable without DNA. Germline V CDR1 and CDR2: MGHRA, YSYEKL. The CDR3 is 13 residues long. The CDR3 protein is CASSHREGAEQYF.

The J gene is TRBJ2-2, the V gene TRBV12-3 or TRBV12-4; the TCRdb D gene call, TRBD1, has no DNA to confirm it. CDR3 length: 15 residues. The chain's CDR3 is CASSLRTGGTGELFF.

The chain uses TRBV7-8 and TRBJ1-1; the TRBD1 assignment by TCRdb is unverifiable without DNA. The germline V gene has CDR1 SGHVS and CDR2 FQNEAQ. This CDR3 is built from 15 residues. CDR3 loop: CASSPQGRLNTEAFF.

The chain carries TRBV29-1 and TRBJ1-5; the TRBD1 assignment by TCRdb is unverifiable without DNA. This CDR3 comprises 13 residues. Germline CDR1 SQVTM, CDR2 ANQGSEA. The CDR3 here is CSASTGAGQPQHF.

The chain combines TRBV24-1 with TRBJ2-2; the TRBD2 assignment by TCRdb is unverifiable without DNA. Germline V gene lookup returns CDR1 KGHDR and CDR2 SFDVKD. The CDR3 sequence is 21 residues long. The CDR3 sequence: CATSDSLWPTRGAEPTGELFF.

V and J are TRBV7-2 and TRBJ2-7; the TRBD2 assignment by TCRdb is unverifiable without DNA. This CDR3 spans 14 amino acids. Germline V gene lookup returns CDR1 SGHTA and CDR2 FQGNSA. This CDR3 reads CASSFLAGPGEQYF.

This chain links TRBV6-1 with TRBJ2-3; the D call of TRBD2 rests on TCRdb alone, since no DNA is present to check it. The CDR3 sequence is 16 residues long. The germline gives CDR1 MNHNS, CDR2 SASEGT. The CDR3 loop reads CANNRDTGGGTDTQYF.

The rearrangement links TRBV5-4 to TRBJ2-4; the TCRdb D gene call, TRBD1, has no DNA to confirm it. In germline, CDR1 is SGHNT, CDR2 YYREEE (reference sequence). The CDR3 spans 15 residues. CDR3 amino acids: CASSPGDSAKNIQYF.

The chain has TRBV27 and TRBJ2-2; TCRdb names TRBD2, which stays unverified in the absence of DNA. The CDR3 has 15 residues. The germline V gene has CDR1 MNHEY and CDR2 SMNVEV (reference sequence). The CDR3 here is CASGSGLAGPGELFF.

The chain is built from TRBV6-2 or TRBV6-3 and TRBJ2-1. This CDR3 is built from 12 residues. CDR1 MNHEY and CDR2 SVGEGT come from the germline V gene. CDR3 amino acids: CASSQQWYEQFF.

The chain recombines TRBV20-1 with TRBJ2-6; TCRdb's D call, TRBD1, is unchecked because there is no DNA. CDR1 is DFQATT, CDR2 SNEGSKA, per germline (reference sequence). This CDR3 has 17 amino acids. The CDR3 here is CSAHPGTGVLGANVLTF.

J is TRBJ2-1 and V is TRBV4-3. This CDR3 has 16 amino acids. CDR1 and CDR2 from the germline V gene are LGHNA and YSLEER. CDR3 in amino acids: CASSQDFGRAYNEQFF.

The chain carries TRBV11-2 and TRBJ2-1; as DNA is missing, the TRBD1 call by TCRdb cannot be tested. The CDR3 has 13 amino acids. CDR1 SGHAT and CDR2 FQNNGV come from the germline V gene. CDR3 sequence: CASSPTGDNEQFF.

This chain's CDR3 is CASSQDRGPDTQYF. This chain connects TRBV3-1 to TRBJ2-3; TCRdb outputs TRBD1, but without DNA this stays unchecked. Germline V lookup: CDR1 LGHDT, CDR2 YNNKEL (reference sequence). The CDR3 has 14 residues.

V usage is TRBV5-6 and J usage is TRBJ1-4; TCRdb's D call of TRBD1 is untestable without DNA. The CDR3 runs 16 residues. Per germline, CDR1 SGHDT and CDR2 YYEEEE. This CDR3 reads CASRTLQGRSGEKLFF.

This chain uses TRBV4-3 with TRBJ2-1; TCRdb indicates TRBD1, and absent DNA this call remains unverified. Germline CDR1 LGHNA, CDR2 YSLEER. CDR3 length: 14 amino acids. The CDR3 loop is CASSRSRGDIEQFF.

CDR3 residues: CASSWSGRLNEQYF. V is TRBV5-1 and J is TRBJ2-7; checking the TCRdb D call of TRBD2 is not possible without DNA. The CDR3 sequence is 14 residues long. Germline CDR1 SGHRS, CDR2 YFSETQ.

The genes are TRBV30 and TRBJ1-3. Germline assignment: CDR1 GTSNPN and CDR2 SVGIG (reference sequence). This CDR3 contains 14 residues. The CDR3 sequence is CAWKGLLSGNTIYF.

V usage is TRBV19 and J usage is TRBJ2-1; TCRdb designates TRBD1, a call that cannot be tested without DNA. Germline values: CDR1 LNHDA, CDR2 SQIVND (reference sequence). The CDR3 consists of 17 residues. Here the CDR3 reads CASSMGGVGLSYNEQFF.

The genes are TRBV9 and TRBJ2-3; the TCRdb call, TRBD1, lacks DNA for checking. The CDR3 runs to 15 residues. Germline V gives CDR1 SGDLS, CDR2 YYNGEE. The CDR3 spells CASSERTGRGYTQYF.

The V call is TRBV20-1, the J call TRBJ2-1. Germline V gives CDR1 DFQATT, CDR2 SNEGSKA (reference sequence). CDR3 size: 13 residues. CDR3 region: CSADRSSYNEQFF.

V and J are TRBV7-2 and TRBJ1-2. Germline CDR1 reads SGHTA; CDR2 reads FQGNSA. This CDR3 contains 14 residues. The chain's CDR3 is CASSLVGDAGGYTF.

The V call is TRBV7-3, the J call TRBJ2-1; TCRdb names TRBD2, which stays unverified in the absence of DNA. CDR1 and CDR2 from the germline V gene are SGHTA and FQGTGA. The CDR3 spans 15 residues. This CDR3 is CASSLGGPRANEQFF.

V gene TRBV5-1 combines with J gene TRBJ2-4; TCRdb reports TRBD1, a call that lacks DNA to check it against. Germline V gene data show CDR1 as SGHRS and CDR2 as YFSETQ. The CDR3 runs to 16 residues. Here the CDR3 reads CASSPGPNGSKNIQYF.

The chain links TRBV11-2 to TRBJ2-3; lacking DNA, the TRBD2 call made by TCRdb goes unchecked. Germline V gene lookup returns CDR1 SGHAT and CDR2 FQNNGV. The CDR3 extends over 15 amino acids. This CDR3 reads CASSGTGRNPDTQYF.

The V and J genes are TRBV20-1 and TRBJ2-7. Germline CDR1 is DFQATT and CDR2 is SNEGSKA (reference sequence). The CDR3 sequence is 13 residues long. The CDR3 protein is CSADSDPTYEQCF.

This chain links TRBV9 with TRBJ2-4; the D call of TRBD2 rests on TCRdb alone, since no DNA is present to check it. The CDR3 is made up of 14 amino acids. CDR1 SGDLS and CDR2 YYNGEE come from the germline V gene. CDR3 region: CASSTSPEGDIQYF.

V is TRBV6-2 or TRBV6-3 and J is TRBJ1-5. This CDR3 is built from 13 residues. Per germline, CDR1 MNHEY and CDR2 SVGEGT. The CDR3 region is CASSYILNQPQHF.

The chain joins TRBV10-1 to TRBJ2-2; TCRdb reports TRBD1, a call that lacks DNA to check it against. Looked up from germline, CDR1 is WNHNN and CDR2 is SYGVQD (reference sequence). The CDR3 sequence is 13 residues long. The CDR3 region is CASSDRPTGELFF.